This entry features one T cell receptor beta chain sequence. These data are taken from a study of T cells in Graves' hyperthyroidism and ophthalmopathy. The CDR3 regions of TCR beta were amplified from RNA transcripts. A first-round RT-PCR of the TCR CDR3 used the HTBI primer set. One entry per CDR3 protein, called by TCRdb with MiXCR from the multiplex PCR reads. This table has about 300,000 distinct CDR3 sequences, about 19% appearing once. The sequence derives from a man in his fifties or sixties with Graves' ophthalmopathy. Sequencing was performed on blood.

CDR3 sequence reads: CASSQWSGGMMNTEAFF. The CDR3 coding sequence is TGCGCCAGCAGCCAGTGGTCAGGGGGAATGATGAACACTGAAGCTTTCTTT. V is TRBV4-1 and J is TRBJ1-1, with TRBD1 matching 7 bases. Germline CDR1 MGHRA, CDR2 YSYEKL. There are 17 residues in the CDR3. Unmatched junction bases numbered 10, after V lost 3 bases and J lost 0 bases.